This T cell receptor (beta chain) emerged from a study of blood T cells in healthy people across ages. Sample-barcoded 5' priming and a J-beta primer mix drove a second PCR of 7 to 11 cycles. One entry per CDR3 protein, called by TCRdb with MiXCR from the 5' RACE reads. In the table there are 800,000 to 950,000 distinct CDR3 sequences, around 48% of which are singletons. Study-wide points: TCR beta diversity per million T cells fell roughly linearly with age.

Germline V gene data show CDR1 as MNHNS and CDR2 as SASEGT. Trimming removed 0 bases from V and 2 bases from J, with 9 bases in between. The CDR3 length is 15 residues. Points on this clonotype: Its antigen is unknown.

This TCR came from a young man in good health. Sequencing was performed on blood. The chain combines TRBV6-1 with TRBJ2-3; D remains ambiguous. The CDR3 nucleotides are TGTGCCAGCAGTGAAGCGGGGTGGGCCACAGATACGCAGTATTTT. This sequence encodes CASSEAGWATDTQYF.